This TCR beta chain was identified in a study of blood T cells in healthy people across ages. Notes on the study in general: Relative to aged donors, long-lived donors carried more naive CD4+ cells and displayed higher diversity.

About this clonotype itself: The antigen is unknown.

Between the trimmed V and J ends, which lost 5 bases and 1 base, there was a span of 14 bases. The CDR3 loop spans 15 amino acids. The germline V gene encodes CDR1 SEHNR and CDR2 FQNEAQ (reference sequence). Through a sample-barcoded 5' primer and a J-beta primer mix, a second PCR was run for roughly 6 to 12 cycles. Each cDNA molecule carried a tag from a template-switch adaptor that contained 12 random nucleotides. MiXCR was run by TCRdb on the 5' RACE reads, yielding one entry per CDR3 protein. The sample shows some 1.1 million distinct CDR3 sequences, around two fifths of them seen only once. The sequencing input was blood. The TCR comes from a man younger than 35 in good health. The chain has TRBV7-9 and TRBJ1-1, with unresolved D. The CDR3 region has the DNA TGTGCCAGCAGCCTCACCCAGGCAGAGAACACTGAAGCTTTCTTT. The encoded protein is CASSLTQAENTEAFF.